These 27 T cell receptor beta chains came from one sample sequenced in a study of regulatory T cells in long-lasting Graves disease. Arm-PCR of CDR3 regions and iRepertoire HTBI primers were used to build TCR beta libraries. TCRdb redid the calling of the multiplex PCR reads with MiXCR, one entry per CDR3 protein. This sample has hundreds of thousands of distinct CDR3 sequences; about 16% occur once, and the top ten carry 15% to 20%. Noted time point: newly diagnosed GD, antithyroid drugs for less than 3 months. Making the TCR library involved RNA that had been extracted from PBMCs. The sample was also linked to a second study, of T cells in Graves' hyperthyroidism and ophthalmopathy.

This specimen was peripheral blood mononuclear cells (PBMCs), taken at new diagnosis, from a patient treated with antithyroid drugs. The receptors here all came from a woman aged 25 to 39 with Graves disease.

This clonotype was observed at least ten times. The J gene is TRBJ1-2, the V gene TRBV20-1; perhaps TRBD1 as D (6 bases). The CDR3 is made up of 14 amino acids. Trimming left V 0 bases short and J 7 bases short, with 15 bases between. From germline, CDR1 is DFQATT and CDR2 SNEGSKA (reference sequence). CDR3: CSARDYRENGGYTF. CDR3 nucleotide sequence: TGCAGTGCTAGAGACTACAGGGAGAATGGTGGCTACACCTTC.

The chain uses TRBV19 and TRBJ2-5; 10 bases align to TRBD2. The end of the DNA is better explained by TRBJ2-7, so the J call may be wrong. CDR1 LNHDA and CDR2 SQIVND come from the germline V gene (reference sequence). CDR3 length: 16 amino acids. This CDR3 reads CASSITGTSATYEQYF. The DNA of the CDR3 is TGTGCCAGTAGTATTACCGGGACTAGCGCCACCTACGAGCAGTACTTC.

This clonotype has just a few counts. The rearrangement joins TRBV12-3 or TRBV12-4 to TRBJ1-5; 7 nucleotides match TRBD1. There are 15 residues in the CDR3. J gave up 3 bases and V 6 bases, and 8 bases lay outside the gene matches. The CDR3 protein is CASSFTGTANQPQHF. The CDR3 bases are TGTGCCAGCAGCTTTACCGGGACAGCCAATCAGCCCCAGCATTTT.

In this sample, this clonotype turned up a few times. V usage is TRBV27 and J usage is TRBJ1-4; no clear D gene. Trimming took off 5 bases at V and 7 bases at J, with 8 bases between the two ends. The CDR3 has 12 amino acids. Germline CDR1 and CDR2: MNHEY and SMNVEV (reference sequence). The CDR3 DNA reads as TGTGCCAGCAGTGCCTATGGTGAAAAACTGTTTTTT. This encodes CASSAYGEKLFF.

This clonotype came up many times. Written as DNA, the CDR3 is TGCAGTGCTAGAGATCAGGTCGGAGAAGAGACCCAGTACTTC. Its translation: CSARDQVGEETQYF. The chain couples TRBV20-1 to TRBJ2-5; D unresolved. V lost 0 bases and J lost 3, with 11 bases in between. Germline CDR1 is DFQATT and CDR2 is SNEGSKA (reference sequence). CDR3 size: 14 residues.

The CDR3: CASSFTSPTGDKNIQYF. Here the CDR3 DNA reads TGTGCCAGCAGCTTCACCTCTCCTACAGGGGACAAAAACATTCAGTACTTC. The rearrangement links TRBV7-9 to TRBJ2-4; 7 bases are a match to TRBD1. Germline CDR1 and CDR2: SEHNR and FQNEAQ (reference sequence). The CDR3 runs 17 residues. V trimming: 3 bases; J trimming: 3 bases; junction bases outside the gene matches: 11.

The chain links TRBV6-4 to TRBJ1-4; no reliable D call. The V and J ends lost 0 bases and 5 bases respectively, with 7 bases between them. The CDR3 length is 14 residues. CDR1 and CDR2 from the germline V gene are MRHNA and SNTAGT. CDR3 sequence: CASSDSQFNEKLFF. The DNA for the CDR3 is TGTGCCAGCAGTGACTCTCAGTTCAATGAAAAACTGTTTTTT.

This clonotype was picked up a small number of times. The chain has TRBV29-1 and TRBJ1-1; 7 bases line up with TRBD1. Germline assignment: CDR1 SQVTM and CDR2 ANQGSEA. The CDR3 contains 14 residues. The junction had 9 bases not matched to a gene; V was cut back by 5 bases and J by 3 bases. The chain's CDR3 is CSVHRGPIDTEAFF. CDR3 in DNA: TGCAGCGTTCACAGGGGACCTATTGACACTGAAGCTTTCTTT.

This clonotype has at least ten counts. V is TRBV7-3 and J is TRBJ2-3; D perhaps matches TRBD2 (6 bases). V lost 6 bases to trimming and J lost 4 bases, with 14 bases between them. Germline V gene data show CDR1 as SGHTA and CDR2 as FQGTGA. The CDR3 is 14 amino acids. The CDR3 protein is CASSQLSGADTQYF. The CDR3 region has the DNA TGTGCCAGCAGTCAACTTTCGGGGGCAGATACGCAGTATTTT.

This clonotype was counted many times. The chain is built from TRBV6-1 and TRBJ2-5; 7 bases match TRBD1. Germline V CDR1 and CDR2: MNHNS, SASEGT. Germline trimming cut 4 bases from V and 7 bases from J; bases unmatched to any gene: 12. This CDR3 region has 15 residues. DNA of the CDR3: TGTGCCAGCAGTGCTCAAGACAGGGCGAGGATGACCCAGTACTTC. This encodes CASSAQDRARMTQYF.

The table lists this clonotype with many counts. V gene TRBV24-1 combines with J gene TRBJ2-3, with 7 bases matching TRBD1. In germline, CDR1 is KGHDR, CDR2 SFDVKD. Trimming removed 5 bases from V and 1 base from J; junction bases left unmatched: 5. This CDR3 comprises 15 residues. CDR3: CATSVGDSGTDTQYF. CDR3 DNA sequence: TGTGCCACCAGTGTCGGGGACAGCGGCACAGATACGCAGTATTTT.

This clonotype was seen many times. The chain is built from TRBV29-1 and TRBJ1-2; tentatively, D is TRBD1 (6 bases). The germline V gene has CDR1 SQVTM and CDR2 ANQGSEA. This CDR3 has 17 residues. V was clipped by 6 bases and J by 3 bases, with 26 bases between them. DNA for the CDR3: TGCAGCGTCCGCGCATCCTTTCAGGGGATCGGAGACTATGGCTACACCTTC. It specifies CSVRASFQGIGDYGYTF.

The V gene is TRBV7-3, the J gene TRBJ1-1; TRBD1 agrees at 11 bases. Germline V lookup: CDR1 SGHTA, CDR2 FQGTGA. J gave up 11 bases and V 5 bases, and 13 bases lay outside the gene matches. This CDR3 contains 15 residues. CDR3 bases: TGTGCCAGCAGCCCGGCGGGACAGGGGGACCGTTCGGCTTTCTTT. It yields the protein CASSPAGQGDRSAFF.

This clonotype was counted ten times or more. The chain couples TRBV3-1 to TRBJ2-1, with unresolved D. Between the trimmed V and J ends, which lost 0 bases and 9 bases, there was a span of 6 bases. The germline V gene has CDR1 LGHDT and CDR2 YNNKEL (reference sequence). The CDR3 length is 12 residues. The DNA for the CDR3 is TGTGCCAGCAGCCAAGATTCAGGTGAGCAGTTCTTC. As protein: CASSQDSGEQFF.

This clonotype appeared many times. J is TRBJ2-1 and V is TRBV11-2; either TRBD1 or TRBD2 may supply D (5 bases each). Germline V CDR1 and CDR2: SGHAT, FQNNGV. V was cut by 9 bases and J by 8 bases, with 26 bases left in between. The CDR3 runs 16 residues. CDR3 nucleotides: TGTGCCAGTGTTCTGATTCCGGGACCATCAGGCGATGAGCAGTTCTTC. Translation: CASVLIPGPSGDEQFF.

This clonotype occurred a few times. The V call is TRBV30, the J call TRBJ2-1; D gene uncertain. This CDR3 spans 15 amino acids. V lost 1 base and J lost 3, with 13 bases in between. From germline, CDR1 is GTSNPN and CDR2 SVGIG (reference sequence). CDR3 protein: CAWSAERSFYNEQFF. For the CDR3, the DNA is TGTGCCTGGAGTGCAGAAAGGTCCTTCTACAATGAGCAGTTCTTC. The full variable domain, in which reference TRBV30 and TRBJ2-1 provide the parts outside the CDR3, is SQTIHQWPATLVQPVGSPLSLECTVEGTSNPNLYWYRQAAGRGLQLLFYSVGIGQISSEVPQNLSASRPQDRQFILSSKKLLLSDSGFYLCAWSAERSFYNEQFFGPGTRLTVL.

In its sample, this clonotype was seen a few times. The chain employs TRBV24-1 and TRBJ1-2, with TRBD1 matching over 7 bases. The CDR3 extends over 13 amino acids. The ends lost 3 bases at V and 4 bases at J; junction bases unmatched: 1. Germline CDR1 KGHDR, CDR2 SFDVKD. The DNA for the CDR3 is TGTGCCACCAGTGATCGGGACAGCTATGGCTACACCTTC. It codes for CATSDRDSYGYTF.

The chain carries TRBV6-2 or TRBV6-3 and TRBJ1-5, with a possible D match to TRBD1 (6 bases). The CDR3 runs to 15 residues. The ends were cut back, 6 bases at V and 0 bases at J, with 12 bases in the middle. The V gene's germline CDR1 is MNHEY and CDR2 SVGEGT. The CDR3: CASSRTVYSNQPQHF. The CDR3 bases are TGTGCCAGCAGCCGGACAGTTTATAGCAATCAGCCCCAGCATTTT.

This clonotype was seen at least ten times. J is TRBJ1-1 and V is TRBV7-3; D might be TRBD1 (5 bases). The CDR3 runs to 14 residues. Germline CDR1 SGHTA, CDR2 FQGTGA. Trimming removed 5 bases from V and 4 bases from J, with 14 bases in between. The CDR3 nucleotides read TGTGCCAGCAGCCAAGGAGGGGCGTTCACTGAAGCTTTCTTT. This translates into CASSQGGAFTEAFF.

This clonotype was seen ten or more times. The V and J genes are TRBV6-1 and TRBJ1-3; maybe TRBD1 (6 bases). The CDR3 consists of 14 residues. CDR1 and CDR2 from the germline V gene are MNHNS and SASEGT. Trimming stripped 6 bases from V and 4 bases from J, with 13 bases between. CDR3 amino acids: CASRRGGDGNTIYF. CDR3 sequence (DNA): TGTGCCAGCAGGAGGGGGGGCGACGGAAACACCATATATTTT.

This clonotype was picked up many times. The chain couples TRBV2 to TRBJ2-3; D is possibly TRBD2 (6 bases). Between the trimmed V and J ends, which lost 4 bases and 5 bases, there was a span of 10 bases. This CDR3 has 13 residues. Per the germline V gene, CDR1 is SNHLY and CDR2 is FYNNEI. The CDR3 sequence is CASSVTTRDTQYF. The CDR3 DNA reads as TGTGCCAGCAGTGTCACGACTAGAGATACGCAGTATTTT. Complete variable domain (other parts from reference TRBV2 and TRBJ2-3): EPEVTQTPSHQVTQMGQEVILRCVPISNHLYFYWYRQILGQKVEFLVSFYNNEISEKSEIFDDQFSVERPDGSNFTLKIRSTKLEDSAMYFCASSVTTRDTQYFGPGTRLTVL.

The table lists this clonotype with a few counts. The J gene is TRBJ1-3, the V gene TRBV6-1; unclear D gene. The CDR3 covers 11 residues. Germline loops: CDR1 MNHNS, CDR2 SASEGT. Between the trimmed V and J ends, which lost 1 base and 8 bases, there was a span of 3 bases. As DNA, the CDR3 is TGTGCCAGCAGTGAAGGTCACACCATATATTTT. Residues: CASSEGHTIYF.

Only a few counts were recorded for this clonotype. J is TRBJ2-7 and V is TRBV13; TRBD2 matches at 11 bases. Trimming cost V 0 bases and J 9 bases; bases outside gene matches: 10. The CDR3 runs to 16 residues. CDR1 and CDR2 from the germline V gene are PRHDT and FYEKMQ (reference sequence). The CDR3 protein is CASSLGLAGVSSRQYF. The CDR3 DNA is TGTGCCAGCAGCTTAGGACTAGCGGGAGTTTCTTCGCGGCAGTACTTC.

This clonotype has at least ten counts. CDR3 in DNA: TGTGCCTGGAGGATGACGACGAACACTGAAGCTTTCTTT. Its translation: CAWRMTTNTEAFF. V gene TRBV30 combines with J gene TRBJ1-1; D gene unclear. V lost 3 bases, J lost 1 base, and 9 bases lay in between. Germline V gives CDR1 GTSNPN, CDR2 SVGIG (reference sequence). This CDR3 spans 13 amino acids.

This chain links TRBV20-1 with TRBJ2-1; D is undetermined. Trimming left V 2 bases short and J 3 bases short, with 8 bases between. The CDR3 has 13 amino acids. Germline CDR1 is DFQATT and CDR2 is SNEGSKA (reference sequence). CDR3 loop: CSARYQNYNEQFF. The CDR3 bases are TGCAGTGCTAGATACCAGAACTACAATGAGCAGTTCTTC.

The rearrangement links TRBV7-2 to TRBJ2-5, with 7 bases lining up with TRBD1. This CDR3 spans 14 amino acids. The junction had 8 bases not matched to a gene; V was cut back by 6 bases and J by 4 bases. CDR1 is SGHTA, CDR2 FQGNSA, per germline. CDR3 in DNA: TGTGCCAGCAGAGGTACAGGGGCGCGAGAGACCCAGTACTTC. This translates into CASRGTGARETQYF. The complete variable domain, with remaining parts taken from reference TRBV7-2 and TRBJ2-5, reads GAGVSQSPSNKVTEKGKDVELRCDPISGHTALYWYRQSLGQGLEFLIYFQGNSAPDKSGLPSDRFSAERTGGSVSTLTIQRTQQEDSAVYLCASRGTGARETQYFGPGTRLLVL.

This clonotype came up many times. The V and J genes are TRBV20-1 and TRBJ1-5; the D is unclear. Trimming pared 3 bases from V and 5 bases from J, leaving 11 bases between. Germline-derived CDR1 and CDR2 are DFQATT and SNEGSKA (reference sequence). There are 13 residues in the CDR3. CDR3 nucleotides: TGCAGTGCTAGCCGTGAGGCAGATCAGCCCCAGCATTTT. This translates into CSASREADQPQHF.